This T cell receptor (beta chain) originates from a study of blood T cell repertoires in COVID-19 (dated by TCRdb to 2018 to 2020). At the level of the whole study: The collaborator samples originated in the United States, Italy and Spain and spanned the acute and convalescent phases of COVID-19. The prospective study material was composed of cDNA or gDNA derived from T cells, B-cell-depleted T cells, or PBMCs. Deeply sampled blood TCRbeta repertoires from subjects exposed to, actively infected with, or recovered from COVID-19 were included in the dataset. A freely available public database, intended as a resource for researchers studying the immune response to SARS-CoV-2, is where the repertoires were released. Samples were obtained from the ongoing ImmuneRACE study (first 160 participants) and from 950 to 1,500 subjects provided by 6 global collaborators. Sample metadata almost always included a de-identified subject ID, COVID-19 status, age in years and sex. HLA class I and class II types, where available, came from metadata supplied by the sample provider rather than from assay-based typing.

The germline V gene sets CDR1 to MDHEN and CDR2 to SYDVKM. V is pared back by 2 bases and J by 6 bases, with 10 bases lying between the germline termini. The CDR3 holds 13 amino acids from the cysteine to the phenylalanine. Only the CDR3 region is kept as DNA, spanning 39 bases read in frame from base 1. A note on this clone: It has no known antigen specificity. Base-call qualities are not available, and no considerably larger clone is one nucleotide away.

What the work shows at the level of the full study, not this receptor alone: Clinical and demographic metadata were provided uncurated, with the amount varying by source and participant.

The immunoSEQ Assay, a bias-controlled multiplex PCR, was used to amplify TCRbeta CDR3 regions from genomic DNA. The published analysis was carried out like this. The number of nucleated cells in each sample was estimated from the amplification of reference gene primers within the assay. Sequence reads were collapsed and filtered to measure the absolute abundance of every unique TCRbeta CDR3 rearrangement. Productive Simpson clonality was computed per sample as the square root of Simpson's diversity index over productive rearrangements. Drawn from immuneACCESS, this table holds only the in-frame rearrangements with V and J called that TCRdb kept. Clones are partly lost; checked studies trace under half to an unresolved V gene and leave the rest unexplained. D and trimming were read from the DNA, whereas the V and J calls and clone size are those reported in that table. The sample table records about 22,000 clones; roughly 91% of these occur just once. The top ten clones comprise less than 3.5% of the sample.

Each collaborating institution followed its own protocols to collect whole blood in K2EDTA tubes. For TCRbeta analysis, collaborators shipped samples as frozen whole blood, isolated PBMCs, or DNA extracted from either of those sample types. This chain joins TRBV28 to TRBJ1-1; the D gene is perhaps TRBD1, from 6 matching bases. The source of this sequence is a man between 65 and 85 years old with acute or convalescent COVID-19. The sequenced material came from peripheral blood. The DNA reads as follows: TGTGCCAGCAGTTTAGAGGGGGTGCCTGAAGCTTTCTTT. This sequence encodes CASSLEGVPEAFF.